The 6 T cell receptor beta chains below all came from one sample that was sequenced in a study of molecular identifiers for immune sequencing clone quantification. TCRdb used MiXCR to reprocess the PCR reads, holding one entry per CDR3 protein. The table has 490,000 or so distinct CDR3 sequences, around 21% seen once. Input material: naive CD8+ T cells from blood, with Jurkat cell RNA spiked in. Subset reported: FACS-sorted CD8+CD4-CCR7+CD45RA+ naive T cells. The receptors derive from a human donor in good health. Some libraries in this study had Jurkat cell RNA spiked in.

This chain links TRBV6-2 or TRBV6-3 with TRBJ2-5; no firm D call. This CDR3 has 11 residues. Trimming pared 3 bases from V and 5 bases from J, leaving 4 bases between. In germline, CDR1 is MNHEY, CDR2 SVGEGT. The CDR3, as DNA: TGTGCCAGCAGTTATACCGAGACCCAGTACTTC. This translates into CASSYTETQYF.

In this sample, this clonotype turned up many times. The V call is TRBV20-1, the J call TRBJ2-3; 11 bases line up with TRBD2. V lost 1 base and J lost 3; bases outside the gene matches: 6. Looked up from germline, CDR1 is DFQATT and CDR2 is SNEGSKA (reference sequence). The CDR3 is 16 residues long. The CDR3 sequence is CSARALTSGTTDTQYF. In DNA form, the CDR3 reads TGCAGTGCTAGAGCTCTGACTAGCGGGACTACAGATACGCAGTATTTT.

This clonotype showed up just a few times. For the CDR3, the DNA is TGTGCCAGCAGTTACTTTGGACAGTCATCCACTGAAGCTTTCTTT. It translates to CASSYFGQSSTEAFF. V usage is TRBV2 and J usage is TRBJ1-1; TRBD1 is a possible D gene (6 bases). The V gene's germline CDR1 is SNHLY and CDR2 FYNNEI. V was pared by 5 bases and J by 4 bases, with 17 bases between. The CDR3 is made up of 15 amino acids.

This clonotype appeared a few times. CDR3 region: CASSPTLTSGRAVGTTDTQYF. The CDR3 nucleotides read TGTGCCAGCAGCCCCACCTTGACTAGCGGGAGGGCCGTGGGAACCACAGATACGCAGTATTTT. This chain uses TRBV7-9 with TRBJ2-3, with TRBD2 matching over 14 bases. This CDR3 has 21 amino acids. The V and J ends lost 5 bases and 2 bases, in that order; junction bases with no gene match: 18. The germline V gene has CDR1 SEHNR and CDR2 FQNEAQ (reference sequence).

This clonotype was found a few times. The chain couples TRBV12-3 or TRBV12-4 to TRBJ1-2, with TRBD1 identical over 8 bases. The CDR3 extends over 15 amino acids. V shed 4 bases and J 4 bases; nucleotides not matched to a gene: 8. In nucleotides, the CDR3 is TGTGCCAGCAGTTCTAGCGGACAGGGCAGCTATGGCTACACCTTC. Translation gives CASSSSGQGSYGYTF.

This clonotype was recorded at least ten times. V is TRBV27 and J is TRBJ1-5, with 9 nucleotides matching TRBD1. Looked up from germline, CDR1 is MNHEY and CDR2 is SMNVEV (reference sequence). Losses at the gene ends were 4 bases for V and 5 bases for J; bases not matched to a gene: 6. CDR3 length equals 15 residues. This chain's CDR3 is CASSSTGTGYQPQHF. In nucleotides, the CDR3 is TGTGCCAGCAGTTCCACCGGGACAGGGTATCAGCCCCAGCATTTT.